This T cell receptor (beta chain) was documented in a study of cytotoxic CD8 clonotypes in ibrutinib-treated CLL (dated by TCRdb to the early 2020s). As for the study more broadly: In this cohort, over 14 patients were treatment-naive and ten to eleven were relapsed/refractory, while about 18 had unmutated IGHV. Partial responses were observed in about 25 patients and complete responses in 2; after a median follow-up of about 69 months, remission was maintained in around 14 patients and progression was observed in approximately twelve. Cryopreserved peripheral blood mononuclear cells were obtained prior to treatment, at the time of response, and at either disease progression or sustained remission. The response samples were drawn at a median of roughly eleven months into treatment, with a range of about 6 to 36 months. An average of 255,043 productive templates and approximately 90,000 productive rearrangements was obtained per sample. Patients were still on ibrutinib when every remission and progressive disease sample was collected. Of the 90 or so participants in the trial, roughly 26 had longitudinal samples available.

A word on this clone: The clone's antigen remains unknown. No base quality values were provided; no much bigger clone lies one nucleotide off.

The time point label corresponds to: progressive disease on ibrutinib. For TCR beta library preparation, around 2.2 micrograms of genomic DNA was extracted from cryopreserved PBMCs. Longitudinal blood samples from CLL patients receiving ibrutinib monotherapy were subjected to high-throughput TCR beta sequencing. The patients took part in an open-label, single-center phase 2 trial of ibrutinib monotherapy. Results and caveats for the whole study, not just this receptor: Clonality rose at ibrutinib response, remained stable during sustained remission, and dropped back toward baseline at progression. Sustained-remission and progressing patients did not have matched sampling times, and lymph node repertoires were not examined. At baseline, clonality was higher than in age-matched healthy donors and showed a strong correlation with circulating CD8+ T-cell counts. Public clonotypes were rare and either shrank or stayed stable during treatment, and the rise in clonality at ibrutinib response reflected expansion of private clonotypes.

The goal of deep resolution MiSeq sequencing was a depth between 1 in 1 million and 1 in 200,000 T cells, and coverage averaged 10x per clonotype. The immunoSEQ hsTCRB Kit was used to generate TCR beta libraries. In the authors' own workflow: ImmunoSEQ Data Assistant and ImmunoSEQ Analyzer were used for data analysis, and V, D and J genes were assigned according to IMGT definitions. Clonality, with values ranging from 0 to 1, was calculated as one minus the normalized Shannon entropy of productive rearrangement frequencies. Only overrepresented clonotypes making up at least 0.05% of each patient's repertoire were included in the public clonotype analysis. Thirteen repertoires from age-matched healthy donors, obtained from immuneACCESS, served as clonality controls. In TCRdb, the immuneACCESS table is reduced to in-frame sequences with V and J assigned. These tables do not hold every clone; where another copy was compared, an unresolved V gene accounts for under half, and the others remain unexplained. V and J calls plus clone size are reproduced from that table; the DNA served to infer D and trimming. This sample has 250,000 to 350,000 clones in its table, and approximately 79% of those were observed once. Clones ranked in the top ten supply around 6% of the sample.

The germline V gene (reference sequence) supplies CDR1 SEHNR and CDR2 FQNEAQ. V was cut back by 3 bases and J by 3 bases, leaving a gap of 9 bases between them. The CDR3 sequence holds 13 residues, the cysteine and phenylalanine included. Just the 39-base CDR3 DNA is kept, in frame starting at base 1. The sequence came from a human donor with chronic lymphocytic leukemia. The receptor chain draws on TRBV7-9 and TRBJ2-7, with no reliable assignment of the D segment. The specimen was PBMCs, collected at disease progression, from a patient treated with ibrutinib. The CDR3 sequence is CASSFDMLYEQYF. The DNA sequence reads TGTGCCAGCAGCTTTGACATGCTCTACGAGCAGTACTTC.